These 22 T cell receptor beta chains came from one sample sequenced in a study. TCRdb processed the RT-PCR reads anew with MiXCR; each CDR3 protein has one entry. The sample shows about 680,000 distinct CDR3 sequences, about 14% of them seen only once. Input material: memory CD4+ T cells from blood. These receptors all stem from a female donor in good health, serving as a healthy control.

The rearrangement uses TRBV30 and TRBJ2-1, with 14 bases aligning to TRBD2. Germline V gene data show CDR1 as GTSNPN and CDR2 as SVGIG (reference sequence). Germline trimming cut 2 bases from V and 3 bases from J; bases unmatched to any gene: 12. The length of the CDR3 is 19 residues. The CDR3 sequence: CAWSSIRGLAGVGYNEQFF. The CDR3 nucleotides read TGTGCCTGGAGTTCCATCCGGGGACTAGCGGGAGTTGGCTACAATGAGCAGTTCTTC. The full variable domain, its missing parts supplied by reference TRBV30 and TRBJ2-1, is SQTIHQWPATLVQPVGSPLSLECTVEGTSNPNLYWYRQAAGRGLQLLFYSVGIGQISSEVPQNLSASRPQDRQFILSSKKLLLSDSGFYLCAWSSIRGLAGVGYNEQFFGPGTRLTVL.

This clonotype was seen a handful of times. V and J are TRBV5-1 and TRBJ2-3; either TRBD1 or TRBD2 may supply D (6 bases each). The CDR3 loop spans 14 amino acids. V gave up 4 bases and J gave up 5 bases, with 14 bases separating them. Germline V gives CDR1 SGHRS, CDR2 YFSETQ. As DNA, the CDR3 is TGCGCCAGCAGCCCCGGAGGGGGGCAAGATACGCAGTATTTT. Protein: CASSPGGGQDTQYF.

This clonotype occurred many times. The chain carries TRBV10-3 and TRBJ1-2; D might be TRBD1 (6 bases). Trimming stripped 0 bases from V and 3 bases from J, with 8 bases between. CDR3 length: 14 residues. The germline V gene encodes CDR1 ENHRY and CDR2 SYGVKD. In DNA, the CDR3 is TGTGCCATCAGTGAGTCGGGGGCCTACTATGGCTACACCTTC. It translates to CAISESGAYYGYTF.

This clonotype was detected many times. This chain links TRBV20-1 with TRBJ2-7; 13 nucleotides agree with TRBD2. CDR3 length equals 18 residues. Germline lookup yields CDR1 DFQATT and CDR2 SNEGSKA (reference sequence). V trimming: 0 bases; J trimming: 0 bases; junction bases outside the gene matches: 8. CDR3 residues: CSARDPGLAGRSSYEQYF. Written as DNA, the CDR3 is TGCAGTGCTAGAGACCCGGGACTAGCGGGACGCAGCTCCTACGAGCAGTACTTC.

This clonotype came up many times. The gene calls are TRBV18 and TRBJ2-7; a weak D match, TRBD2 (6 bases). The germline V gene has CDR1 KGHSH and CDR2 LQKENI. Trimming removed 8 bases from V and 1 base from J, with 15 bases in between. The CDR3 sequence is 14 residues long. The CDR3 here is CASSPGLSSYEQYF. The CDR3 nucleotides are TGTGCCAGCAGCCCGGGACTTTCTTCCTACGAGCAGTACTTC.

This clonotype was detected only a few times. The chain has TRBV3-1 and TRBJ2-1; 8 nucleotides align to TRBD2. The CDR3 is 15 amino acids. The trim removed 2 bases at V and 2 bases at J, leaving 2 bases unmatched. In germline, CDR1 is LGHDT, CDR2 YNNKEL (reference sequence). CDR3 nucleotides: TGTGCCAGCAGCCAAACACTAGCGGCCTACAATGAGCAGTTCTTC. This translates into CASSQTLAAYNEQFF.

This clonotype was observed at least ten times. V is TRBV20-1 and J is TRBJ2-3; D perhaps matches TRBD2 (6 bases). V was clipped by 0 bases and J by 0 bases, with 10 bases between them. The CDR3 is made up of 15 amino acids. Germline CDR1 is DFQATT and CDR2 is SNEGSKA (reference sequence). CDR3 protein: CSAREVRGSTDTQYF. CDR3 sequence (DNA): TGCAGTGCTAGAGAAGTCCGGGGGAGCACAGATACGCAGTATTTT.

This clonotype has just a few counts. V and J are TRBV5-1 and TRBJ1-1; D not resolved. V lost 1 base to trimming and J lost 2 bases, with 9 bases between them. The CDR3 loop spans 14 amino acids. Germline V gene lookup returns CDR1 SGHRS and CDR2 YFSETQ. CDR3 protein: CASSLWGFNTEAFF. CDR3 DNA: TGCGCCAGCAGCTTGTGGGGTTTCAACACTGAAGCTTTCTTT.

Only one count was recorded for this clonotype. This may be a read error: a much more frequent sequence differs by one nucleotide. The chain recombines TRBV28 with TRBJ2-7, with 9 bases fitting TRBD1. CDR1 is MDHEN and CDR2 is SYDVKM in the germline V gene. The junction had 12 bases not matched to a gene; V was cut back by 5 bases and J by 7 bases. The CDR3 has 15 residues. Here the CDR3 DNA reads TGTGCCAGCAGTCCCCCCGGACAGGGGTACAATGAGCAGTACTTC. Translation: CASSPPGQGYNEQYF.

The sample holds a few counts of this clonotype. The CDR3 DNA reads as TGTGCCAGCAGCTTAGGGAAGGCCTACAATGAGCAGTTCTTC. Its translation: CASSLGKAYNEQFF. The chain uses TRBV7-3 and TRBJ2-1, with D unclear. There are 14 residues in the CDR3. CDR1 SGHTA and CDR2 FQGTGA come from the germline V gene. The V and J ends lost 2 bases and 2 bases respectively, with 7 bases between them.

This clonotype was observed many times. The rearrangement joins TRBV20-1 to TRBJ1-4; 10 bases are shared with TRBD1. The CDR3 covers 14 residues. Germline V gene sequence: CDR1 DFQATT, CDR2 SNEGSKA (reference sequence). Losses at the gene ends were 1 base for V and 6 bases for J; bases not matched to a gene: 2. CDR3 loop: CSARGTGGDEKLFF. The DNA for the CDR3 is TGCAGTGCTAGAGGGACAGGGGGGGATGAAAAACTGTTTTTT.

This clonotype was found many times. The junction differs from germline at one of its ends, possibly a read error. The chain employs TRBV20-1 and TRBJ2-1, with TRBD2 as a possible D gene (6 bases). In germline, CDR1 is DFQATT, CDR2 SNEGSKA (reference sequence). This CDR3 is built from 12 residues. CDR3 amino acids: CLIAANYNEQFF. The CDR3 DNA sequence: TGTCTAATAGCGGCCAACTACAATGAGCAGTTCTTC.

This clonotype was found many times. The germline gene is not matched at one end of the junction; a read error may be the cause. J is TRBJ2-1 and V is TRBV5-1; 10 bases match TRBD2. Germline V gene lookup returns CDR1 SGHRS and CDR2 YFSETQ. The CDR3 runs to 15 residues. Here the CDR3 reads CASSLSSGSYNEQFF. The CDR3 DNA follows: TGTGCCAGCAGTTTATCTAGCGGGAGTTACAATGAGCAGTTCTTC.

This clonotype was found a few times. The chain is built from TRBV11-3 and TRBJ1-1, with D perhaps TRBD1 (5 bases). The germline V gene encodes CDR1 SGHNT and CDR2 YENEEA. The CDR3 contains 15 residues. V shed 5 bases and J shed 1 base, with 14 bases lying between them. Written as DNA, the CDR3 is TGTGCCAGCAGCAGAGAGCCGGGGCCGAACACTGAAGCTTTCTTT. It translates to CASSREPGPNTEAFF. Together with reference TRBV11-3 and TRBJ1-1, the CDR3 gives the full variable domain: EAGVVQSPRYKIIEKKQPVAFWCNPISGHNTLYWYLQNLGQGPELLIRYENEEAVDDSQLPKDRFSAERLKGVDSTLKIQPAELGDSAVYLCASSREPGPNTEAFFGQGTRLTVV.

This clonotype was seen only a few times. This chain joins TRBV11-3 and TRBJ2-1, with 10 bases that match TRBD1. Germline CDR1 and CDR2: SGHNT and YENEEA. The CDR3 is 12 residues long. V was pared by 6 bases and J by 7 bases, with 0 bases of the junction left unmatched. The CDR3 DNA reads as TGTGCCAGCAGGGACAGGGGGAATGAGCAGTTCTTC. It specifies CASRDRGNEQFF.

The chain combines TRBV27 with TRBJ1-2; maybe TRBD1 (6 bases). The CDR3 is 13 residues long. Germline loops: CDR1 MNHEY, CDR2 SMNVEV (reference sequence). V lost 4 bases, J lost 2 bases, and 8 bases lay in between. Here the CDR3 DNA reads TGTGCCAGCAGTTGGGACAAGAACTATGGCTACACCTTC. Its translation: CASSWDKNYGYTF.

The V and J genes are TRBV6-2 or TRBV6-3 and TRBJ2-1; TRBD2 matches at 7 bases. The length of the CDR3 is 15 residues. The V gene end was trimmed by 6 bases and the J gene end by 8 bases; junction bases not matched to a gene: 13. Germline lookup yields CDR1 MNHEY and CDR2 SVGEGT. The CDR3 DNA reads TGTGCCAGCAGAGGTGCGGGAGTAAATGGCGATGAGCAGTTCTTC. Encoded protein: CASRGAGVNGDEQFF.

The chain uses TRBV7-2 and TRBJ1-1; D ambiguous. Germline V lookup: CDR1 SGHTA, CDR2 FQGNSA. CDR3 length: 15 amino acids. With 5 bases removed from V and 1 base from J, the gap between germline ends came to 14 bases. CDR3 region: CASSAREIRNTEAFF. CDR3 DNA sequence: TGTGCCAGCAGCGCGCGAGAAATCCGGAACACTGAAGCTTTCTTT.

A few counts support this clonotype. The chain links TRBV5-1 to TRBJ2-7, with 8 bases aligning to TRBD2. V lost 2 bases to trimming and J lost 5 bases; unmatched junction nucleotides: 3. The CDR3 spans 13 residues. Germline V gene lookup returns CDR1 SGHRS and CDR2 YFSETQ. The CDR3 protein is CASSLGSGDEQYF. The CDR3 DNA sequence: TGCGCCAGCAGCTTAGGTAGCGGGGACGAGCAGTACTTC.

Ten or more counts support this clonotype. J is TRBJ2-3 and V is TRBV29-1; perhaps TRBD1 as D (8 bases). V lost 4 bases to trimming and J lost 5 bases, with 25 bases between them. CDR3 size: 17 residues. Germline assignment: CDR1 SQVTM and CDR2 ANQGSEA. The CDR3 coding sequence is TGCAGCGTTGTTCCCCCTCAGGGGGCGGGAGCGGGAGATACGCAGTATTTT. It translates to CSVVPPQGAGAGDTQYF.

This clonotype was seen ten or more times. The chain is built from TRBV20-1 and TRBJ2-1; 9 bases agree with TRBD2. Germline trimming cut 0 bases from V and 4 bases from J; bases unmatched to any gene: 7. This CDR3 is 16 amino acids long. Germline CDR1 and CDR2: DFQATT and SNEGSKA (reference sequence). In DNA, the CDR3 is TGCAGTGCTAGAGATCTAAGACTAGCGGATTACAATGAGCAGTTCTTC. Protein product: CSARDLRLADYNEQFF.

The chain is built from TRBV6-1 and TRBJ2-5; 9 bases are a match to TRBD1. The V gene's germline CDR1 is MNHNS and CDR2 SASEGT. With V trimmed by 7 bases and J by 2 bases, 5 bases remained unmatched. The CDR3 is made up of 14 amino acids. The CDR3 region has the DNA TGTGCCAGCAACCTGGGGACAGGGCAAGAGACCCAGTACTTC. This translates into CASNLGTGQETQYF.